This is a list of T cell receptor beta chains from one sample in a study of cytomegalovirus exposure and HLA in healthy donors. The data were produced by immunoSEQ multiplex PCR, yet TCRdb's version contains in-frame clones alone and is incomplete. The sample yields some 250,000 clones, roughly 82% seen once. Sequencing was performed on PBMCs. Receptor source: a woman aged 40-49 years in good health and CMV-seropositive. Both conserved end residues are part of each CDR3. The order of the fields is clone size, D gene, V gene, J gene, CDR3 DNA, CDR3 protein. The D gene is left open where the match is weak. Only some rows state a clone size, as once, few, many or a class for expanded clones.

>.|TRBD1|TRBV7-2|TRBJ1-3
TGTGCCAGCAGCATGAGGGGGCCGCGCTCTGGAAACACCATATATTTT
CASSMRGPRSGNTIYF
>.|.|TRBV5-1|TRBJ2-3
TGCGCCAGCAGCTTCCGGCCAGGTACGGGGTCAGATACGCAGTATTTT
CASSFRPGTGSDTQYF
>once|TRBD2|TRBV7-3|TRBJ2-1
TGTGCCAGCAGCTCCGGACTAGCGGGAGGTGCCAATGAGCAGTTCTTC
CASSSGLAGGANEQFF
>.|.|TRBV30|TRBJ1-1
TGTGCCTGGACCGGGAAGATCACTGAAGCTTTCTTT
CAWTGKITEAFF
>few|.|TRBV30|TRBJ1-2
TGTGCCTGGAGATACTACAGGGAGAAGTTGAGCTATGGCTACACCTTC
CAWRYYREKLSYGYTF
>.|.|TRBV5-6|TRBJ2-2
TGTGCCAGCAGCTCCAATTGGGAGCTGTTTTTT
CASSSNWELFF
>.|.|TRBV29-1|TRBJ2-1
TGCAGCGTTGAAAAGGGGGGGCTAGTAGGCTCCTACAATGAGCAGTTCTTC
CSVEKGGLVGSYNEQFF
>.|.|TRBV10-3|TRBJ1-2
TGTGCCATCAGTGAAGGGACAACTAACTATGGCTACACCTTC
CAISEGTTNYGYTF
>.|TRBD1|TRBV7-9|TRBJ1-1
TGTGCCAGCAGCTCCCAGGGGGCGACTGAAGCTTTCTTT
CASSSQGATEAFF
>.|TRBD2|TRBV9|TRBJ2-5
TGTGCCAGCAGCCGAATTGGACTAGCGGGAGGGGGAGAGACCCAGTACTTC
CASSRIGLAGGGETQYF
>.|.|TRBV6-5|TRBJ1-5
TGTGCCAGCAGTTATCGGCGAGGTAATCAGCCCCAGCATTTT
CASSYRRGNQPQHF
>.|.|TRBV15|TRBJ2-1
TGTGCCACCAGCAGAGTCGTTGTGCAGGGCGCGGGGAATGAGCAGTTCTTC
CATSRVVVQGAGNEQFF
>few|.|TRBV18|TRBJ2-2
TGTGCCAGCTCATCGGCTAGTAAGCCCACCGGGGAGCTGTTTTTT
CASSSASKPTGELFF
>.|TRBD1|TRBV5-5|TRBJ1-3
TGTGCCAGCAGGGGGGCGTTACAGGGGGCTGGTGGAAACACCATATATTTT
CASRGALQGAGGNTIYF
>.|.|TRBV6-5|TRBJ2-3
TGTGCCAGCAGTCCCCGACAATGGCGTGATACGCAGTATTTT
CASSPRQWRDTQYF
>.|.|TRBV9|TRBJ2-2
TGTGCCAGCAGCGTAGGCGGGTTCACCGGGGAGCTGTTTTTT
CASSVGGFTGELFF
>.|.|TRBV6-1|TRBJ1-1
TGTGCCAGCAGCCCGTTTGGGGGGAGTTACACTGAAGCTTTCTTT
CASSPFGGSYTEAFF
>few|TRBD1|TRBV30|TRBJ1-5
TGTGCCTGGAGTCGACAGGGAGGTCAGCCCCAGCATTTT
CAWSRQGGQPQHF
>.|.|TRBV6-5|TRBJ1-1
TGTGCCAGCAGATCTACAGGGAACACTGAAGCTTTCTTT
CASRSTGNTEAFF
>.|.|TRBV30|TRBJ1-6
TGTGCCTGGACCATAGGGGCCAATTCACCCCTCCACTTT
CAWTIGANSPLHF
>.|TRBD1|TRBV6-5|TRBJ1-2
TGTGCCAGCAGTTACTCGACGGGGGACAGACCCTATGGCTACACCTTC
CASSYSTGDRPYGYTF
>.|TRBD1|TRBV19|TRBJ1-6
TGTGCCAGTATCGGGACAGGGGGATTCGGTAATTCACCCCTCCACTTT
CASIGTGGFGNSPLHF
>.|TRBD1|TRBV6-5|TRBJ1-1
TGTGCCAGCAGAACGGACAGGGCGACTGAAGCTTTCTTT
CASRTDRATEAFF
>.|.|TRBV2|TRBJ2-3
TGTGCCAGCACCCGTATTCGAGATACGCAGTATTTT
CASTRIRDTQYF
>.|TRBD1|TRBV30|TRBJ2-5
TGTGCCTGGAGTGTACCTGGGACAGGCAAAGAGACCCAGTACTTC
CAWSVPGTGKETQYF
>few|TRBD1|TRBV7-7|TRBJ2-5
TGTGCCAGCAGTTCGGCGACAGGGGACCAAGAGACCCAGTACTTC
CASSSATGDQETQYF
>.|.|TRBV27|TRBJ2-7
TGTGCCAGCAAATTTTATTTTACGGGAGACTACGAGCAGTACTTC
CASKFYFTGDYEQYF
>.|TRBD1|TRBV2|TRBJ2-7
TGTGCCAGCAAGAGGACAGGATTATCGGAGCAGTACTTC
CASKRTGLSEQYF
>.|TRBD1|TRBV5-8|TRBJ1-2
TGTGCCAGCAGCTTGGCCGACAGGGCCCGGTATGGCTACACCTTC
CASSLADRARYGYTF
>.|TRBD1|TRBV19|TRBJ1-5
TGTGCCAGTGCCCGGGACAGGGGCTTGATTGGCAATCAGCCCCAGCATTTT
CASARDRGLIGNQPQHF
>.|.|TRBV30|TRBJ1-4
TGTGCCTGGGGCCCCCGGCGGCCAAATGAAAAACTGTTTTTT
CAWGPRRPNEKLFF
>.|TRBD2|TRBV7-2|TRBJ2-3
TGTGCCAGCAGCTTTAGCGGGGGGGCAGCGGCAGATACGCAGTATTTT
CASSFSGGAAADTQYF
>.|.|TRBV7-2|TRBJ2-3
TGTGCCAGCAGCTTAATAACCCGGAGGGGGCAGTATTTT
CASSLITRRGQYF
>.|TRBD1|TRBV4-3|TRBJ2-7
TGCGCCAGCAGCCAACGAACAGGGGGCGACGAGCAGTACTTC
CASSQRTGGDEQYF
>.|.|TRBV7-6|TRBJ1-3
TGTGCCAGCAGCACCGGGGAGGGAAACACCATATATTTT
CASSTGEGNTIYF
>.|.|TRBV15|TRBJ2-6
TGTGCCACCAGCAGAGAAGTACTAGCAGTCTCTGGGGCCAACGTCCTGACTTTC
CATSREVLAVSGANVLTF
>.|.|TRBV16|TRBJ1-2
TGTGCCAGCAGCCAATCGGGTCGAGGACTCAGAAATGGCTACACCTTC
CASSQSGRGLRNGYTF
>.|TRBD1|TRBV5-1|TRBJ2-7
TGCGCCAGCAGCTTGCATAGACAGGGGTTGGCTTACGAGCAGTACTTC
CASSLHRQGLAYEQYF
>.|TRBD1|TRBV5-4|TRBJ1-2
TGTGCCAGCAGCTTTACAGGGGTAGGAGGCTACACCTTC
CASSFTGVGGYTF
>.|TRBD1|TRBV7-9|TRBJ2-3
TGTGCCAGCAGCCGACAGGGGGCCGCAGATACGCAGTATTTT
CASSRQGAADTQYF
>.|TRBD1|TRBV7-9|TRBJ2-5
TGTGCCAGCAGCTTTCGGCCAGGGGGCGTTGGGGGAGAGACCCAGTACTTC
CASSFRPGGVGGETQYF
>.|TRBD1|TRBV9|TRBJ1-3
TGTGCCAGCAGCGAGACAGGGGCTGGAAACACCATATATTTT
CASSETGAGNTIYF
>.|.|TRBV27|TRBJ2-7
TGTGCCAGCAGTTTGGGGGGTTTAGGCTACGAGCAGTACTTC
CASSLGGLGYEQYF
>.|.|TRBV7-9|TRBJ1-1
TGTGCCAGCAGCCCGGGGGGCGGTGAAGCTTTCTTT
CASSPGGGEAFF
>.|.|TRBV7-9|TRBJ2-4
TGTGCCAGCAGCGTCCAGGGTGGCAAAAACATTCAGTACTTC
CASSVQGGKNIQYF
>.|TRBD1|TRBV7-9|TRBJ1-2
TGTTCCAGCAGCCCCGACAGGGGGCGCGATGGCTACACCTTC
CSSSPDRGRDGYTF
>few|.|TRBV30|TRBJ1-6
TGTGCCTGGAGTACGATCAGGGGCTTTCATTCACCCCTCCACTTT
CAWSTIRGFHSPLHF
>.|.|TRBV28|TRBJ1-2
TGTGCCAGCAGATTCGGGGGAGCAGCCCATGGCTACACCTTC
CASRFGGAAHGYTF
>.|.|TRBV7-9|TRBJ2-1
TGTGCCAGCACGCTTCTCCCGTCGGGTGAGCAGTTCTTC
CASTLLPSGEQFF
>.|.|TRBV9|TRBJ1-5
TGTGCCAGCAGCCCAACCCCCAGGGAGCCCCAGCATTTT
CASSPTPREPQHF
>.|TRBD1|TRBV7-6|TRBJ1-1
TGTGCCAGCAGCCGCTACACAGGGGGGGACACTGAAGCTTTCTTT
CASSRYTGGDTEAFF
>.|.|TRBV2|TRBJ1-2
TGTGCCAGCAGTGAACAGGGATATGGCTACACCTTC
CASSEQGYGYTF
>.|.|TRBV29-1|TRBJ1-1
TGCAGCGTTCTACAGGGGAACACTGAAGCTTTCTTT
CSVLQGNTEAFF
>.|TRBD1|TRBV5-1|TRBJ1-2
TGCGCCAGCAGCTTGTCCCGGACAGGAATTACCCCCTGGGAGGGCTACACCTTC
CASSLSRTGITPWEGYTF
>.|.|TRBV9|TRBJ1-2
TGTGCCAGCAGCGTACAGGGAAACTATGGCTACACCTTC
CASSVQGNYGYTF
>once|.|TRBV5-8|TRBJ1-2
TGTGCCAGCAGCTCCGAGGCCAGCCCAAGCTATGGCTACACCTTC
CASSSEASPSYGYTF
>.|.|TRBV4-1|TRBJ2-1
TGCGCCAGCAGCCAAGGATTGAGTCAGGTATCGAATGAGCAGTTCTTC
CASSQGLSQVSNEQFF
>once|.|TRBV2|TRBJ2-7
TGTGCCAGCATTCAAGGACAGTCCTACGAGCAGTACTTC
CASIQGQSYEQYF
>few|TRBD1|TRBV5-4|TRBJ1-4
TGTGCCAGCAGCCCGGACAGGGAAAGAACTAATGAAAAACTGTTTTTT
CASSPDRERTNEKLFF